Following are 10 T cell receptor beta chains from one sample sequenced in a study of ipilimumab plus nivolumab after autologous stem cell transplantation. Here immunoSEQ multiplex PCR was the method, and the copy in TCRdb shows in-frame clones only, minus some. The table lists around 600 clones, 74% of them singletons. The material sequenced was PBMCs, taken in a trial of ipilimumab plus nivolumab as post-transplant consolidation. These TCRs come from a male donor with diffuse large B-cell lymphoma.

Here the CDR3 reads CASSGRQGTIATNEKLFF. The CDR3 nucleotides read TGTGCCAGCAGTGGACGACAGGGGACTATTGCAACTAATGAAAAACTGTTTTTT. The chain is built from TRBV27 and TRBJ1-4, with TRBD1 matching 8 bases. Germline V gene sequence: CDR1 MNHEY, CDR2 SMNVEV (reference sequence). J lost 0 bases, V lost 5 bases, and 11 bases had no gene match. The CDR3 extends over 18 amino acids.

The chain joins TRBV30 to TRBJ1-1; 8 positions match TRBD1. V shed 0 bases, J shed 8 bases, and the junction held 5 bases outside the gene matches. Germline assignment: CDR1 GTSNPN and CDR2 SVGIG (reference sequence). CDR3 size: 13 residues. The CDR3 reads CAWSVLRTGEAFF. The CDR3 bases are TGTGCCTGGAGTGTACTTCGGACAGGGGAAGCTTTCTTT.

The chain uses TRBV19 and TRBJ1-1; D gene uncertain. The length of the CDR3 is 13 residues. The germline V gene encodes CDR1 LNHDA and CDR2 SQIVND (reference sequence). V was clipped by 2 bases and J by 1 base, with 5 bases between them. CDR3 protein: CASSITANTEAFF. The CDR3 DNA reads TGTGCCAGTAGTATAACGGCGAACACTGAAGCTTTCTTT.

This rearrangement joins TRBV5-6 to TRBJ2-5, with no clear D. The CDR3 sequence is 14 residues long. The germline gives CDR1 SGHDT, CDR2 YYEEEE. Trimming cost V 4 bases and J 2 bases, with 12 bases left between them. Written as DNA, the CDR3 is TGTGCCAGCAGCCCGAGACAAATACAAGAGACCCAGTACTTC. Translated, it gives CASSPRQIQETQYF.

This chain links TRBV4-2 with TRBJ1-2; TRBD1 might be the D (6 bases). V was shortened by 1 base and J by 4 bases, with 16 bases between the two germline ends. CDR3 size: 16 residues. Germline V lookup: CDR1 LGHNA, CDR2 YNFKEQ. The CDR3 sequence is CASSQVLGQGFYGYTF. In nucleotides, the CDR3 is TGTGCCAGCAGCCAAGTGCTAGGTCAGGGGTTCTATGGCTACACCTTC.

This clone ranks as large (0.1 to 1%). As DNA, the CDR3 is TGTGCCAGCAGGTCGGGGGGGCTTGGCACCGGGGAGCTGTTTTTT. This codes for CASRSGGLGTGELFF. The chain has TRBV5-4 and TRBJ2-2, with 8 bases fitting TRBD2. CDR1 SGHNT and CDR2 YYREEE come from the germline V gene (reference sequence). V was clipped by 5 bases and J by 4 bases; unmatched bases: 7. The CDR3 has 15 amino acids. Looking up the rest from reference TRBV5-4 and TRBJ2-2 gives the full variable domain: ETGVTQSPTHLIKTRGQQVTLRCSSQSGHNTVSWYQQALGQGPQFIFQYYREEENGRGNFPPRFSGLQFPNYSSELNVNALELDDSALYLCASRSGGLGTGELFFGEGSRLTVL.

The chain uses TRBV2 and TRBJ2-5, with 7 bases matching TRBD1. Per the germline V gene, CDR1 is SNHLY and CDR2 is FYNNEI. The trim removed 4 bases at V and 6 bases at J, leaving 5 bases unmatched. This CDR3 spans 13 amino acids. The CDR3 sequence is CASSGGTVQTQYF. CDR3 sequence (DNA): TGTGCCAGCAGTGGGGGGACAGTACAGACCCAGTACTTC.

This sequence joins TRBV5-1 and TRBJ2-2; possible D gene TRBD1, 6 bases. Germline V gives CDR1 SGHRS, CDR2 YFSETQ. V dropped 0 bases and J dropped 2 bases, with 14 bases sitting between them. The length of the CDR3 is 17 residues. CDR3 DNA: TGCGCCAGCAGCTTGGCCAAGACAGGAGGAAACACCGGGGAGCTGTTTTTT. It yields the protein CASSLAKTGGNTGELFF. The whole variable domain, filled in from reference TRBV5-1 and TRBJ2-2, reads KAGVTQTPRYLIKTRGQQVTLSCSPISGHRSVSWYQQTPGQGLQFLFEYFSETQRNKGNFPGRFSGRQFSNSRSEMNVSTLELGDSALYLCASSLAKTGGNTGELFFGEGSRLTVL.

This chain links TRBV7-6 with TRBJ2-5; TRBD2 aligns across 11 bases. The CDR3 has 17 residues. From germline, CDR1 is SGHVS and CDR2 FNYEAQ. V was clipped by 2 bases and J by 4 bases; unmatched bases: 9. CDR3 loop: CASSLISVAGGRETQYF. The DNA for the CDR3 is TGTGCCAGCAGCTTAATTTCGGTAGCGGGGGGGCGAGAGACCCAGTACTTC.

J is TRBJ2-2 and V is TRBV7-2; 9 bases map to TRBD2. Germline CDR1 SGHTA, CDR2 FQGNSA. With 4 bases clipped from V and 7 bases from J, the junction kept 4 bases outside the gene matches. The CDR3 contains 14 residues. The CDR3 loop reads CASSWSGGSGELFF. In nucleotides, the CDR3 is TGTGCCAGCAGCTGGAGCGGGGGGAGCGGGGAGCTGTTTTTT.